The 30 T cell receptor beta chains below all came from one sample that was sequenced in a study of blood T cell repertoires in COVID-19. Sequencing used immunoSEQ multiplex PCR; TCRdb keeps in-frame clones, though not all of them. The table records 120,000 or so clones, around four fifths of them present only once. Sequencing used peripheral blood. These receptors came from a man aged 55 to 70 with acute or convalescent COVID-19.

This rearrangement joins TRBV6-5 to TRBJ1-2; TRBD1 agrees at 7 bases. The CDR3 runs 14 residues. CDR1 and CDR2 from the germline V gene are MNHEY and SVGAGI. V gave up 6 bases and J gave up 6 bases; unmatched junction bases: 10. CDR3 DNA sequence: TGTGCCAGCAGCCCGAAGGGGGCTGTGAATGGCTACACCTTC. Protein product: CASSPKGAVNGYTF.

The chain joins TRBV30 to TRBJ2-1, with 7 bases lining up with TRBD1. CDR3 length equals 13 residues. CDR1 GTSNPN and CDR2 SVGIG come from the germline V gene (reference sequence). With V trimmed by 1 base and J by 7 bases, 4 bases remained unmatched. DNA of the CDR3: TGTGCCTGGAGTGCGGACAGGCGGAATGAGCAGTTCTTC. This sequence encodes CAWSADRRNEQFF.

The chain couples TRBV10-2 to TRBJ2-1, with 9 bases that match TRBD2. J gave up 3 bases and V 6 bases, and 6 bases lay outside the gene matches. Germline V gene lookup returns CDR1 WSHSY and CDR2 SAAADI. There are 15 residues in the CDR3. This CDR3 reads CASSVRAGGYNEQFF. The CDR3 DNA reads TGCGCCAGCAGCGTACGAGCGGGAGGCTACAATGAGCAGTTCTTC.

The gene calls are TRBV7-9 and TRBJ1-6; D might be TRBD1 (5 bases). This CDR3 spans 16 amino acids. V lost 2 bases, J lost 8 bases, and 16 bases lay in between. The germline CDR1 and CDR2 sequences are SEHNR and FQNEAQ (reference sequence). Written as DNA, the CDR3 is TGTGCCAGCAGCTTATTTTCCGGGGGAGTCCATTCACCCCTCCACTTT. Translation gives CASSLFSGGVHSPLHF.

The gene calls are TRBV7-2 and TRBJ2-5, with TRBD2 matching over 10 bases. Germline V gene sequence: CDR1 SGHTA, CDR2 FQGNSA. The CDR3 sequence is 14 residues long. Germline trimming cut 3 bases from V and 5 bases from J; bases unmatched to any gene: 3. For the CDR3, the DNA is TGTGCCAGCAGCTTCCAGCGGGGGGGTGAGACCCAGTACTTC. Encoded protein: CASSFQRGGETQYF.

The J gene is TRBJ2-7, the V gene TRBV12-2; TRBD2, as called in the table, went unchecked against the DNA. TRBV12-2 is designated a pseudogene. The CDR3 totals 18 residues. CDR3 DNA: TGTGCAAGTCGCTTCAATAGGGTGAGGACTAGCGGGAGTAACGAGCAGTACTTC. It translates to CASRFNRVRTSGSNEQYF.

This clone showed up just once. The chain joins TRBV19 to TRBJ1-2; 7 bases line up with TRBD1. With V trimmed by 6 bases and J by 3 bases, 7 bases remained unmatched. The length of the CDR3 is 14 residues. Germline values: CDR1 LNHDA, CDR2 SQIVND (reference sequence). This chain's CDR3 is CASSIRDRYYGYTF. CDR3 coding DNA: TGTGCCAGTAGCATAAGGGACAGATACTATGGCTACACCTTC.

The chain recombines TRBV24-1 with TRBJ2-5; 9 bases match TRBD2. V gave up 9 bases and J gave up 2 bases; unmatched junction bases: 6. CDR1 KGHDR and CDR2 SFDVKD come from the germline V gene. There are 14 residues in the CDR3. In nucleotides, the CDR3 is TGTGCCACCGGTGCTAGCGGGGCGCAAGAGACCCAGTACTTC. Protein sequence: CATGASGAQETQYF.

The chain employs TRBV2 and TRBJ1-2, with TRBD1 identical over 7 bases. The CDR3 contains 15 residues. V shed 6 bases, J shed 2 bases, and the junction held 9 bases outside the gene matches. CDR1 SNHLY and CDR2 FYNNEI come from the germline V gene. The CDR3 nucleotides are TGTGCCAGCAGAAATAACAGGGGTATGAACTATGGCTACACCTTC. This codes for CASRNNRGMNYGYTF.

This clone was seen a single time. The rearrangement links TRBV6-5 to TRBJ1-4, with no clear D. The V gene lost 8 bases and the J gene lost 11 bases, with 18 bases spanning the gap. CDR3 length: 13 residues. Germline values: CDR1 MNHEY, CDR2 SVGAGI. The CDR3 region has the DNA TGTGCCAGCGCCGACGGAGGTCCCGACAAACTGTTTTTT. Encoded protein: CASADGGPDKLFF.

The chain couples TRBV7-8 to TRBJ1-4, with D possibly being TRBD1 (5 bases). Between the trimmed V and J ends, which lost 1 base and 5 bases, there was a span of 11 bases. CDR1 is SGHVS, CDR2 FQNEAQ, per germline. This CDR3 is 15 amino acids long. The CDR3 loop reads CASSLGGVLNEKLFF. The CDR3 region has the DNA TGTGCCAGCAGCTTAGGGGGGGTACTCAATGAAAAACTGTTTTTT.

This clone was seen more than once but under ten times. This chain links TRBV27 with TRBJ2-1; D is perhaps TRBD2 (6 bases). The CDR3 runs 15 residues. V was cut by 2 bases and J by 3 bases, with 11 bases left in between. Germline-derived CDR1 and CDR2 are MNHEY and SMNVEV (reference sequence). CDR3 DNA sequence: TGTGCCAGCAGTTTAACCGGGGGAATCTACAATGAGCAGTTCTTC. Translation: CASSLTGGIYNEQFF.

The chain couples TRBV28 to TRBJ1-5; D possibly corresponds to TRBD1 (5 bases). From germline, CDR1 is MDHEN and CDR2 SYDVKM. This CDR3 is built from 18 residues. Trimming stripped 1 base from V and 3 bases from J, with 19 bases between. This CDR3 is CASSLSPGQRGYNQPQHF. In DNA form, the CDR3 reads TGTGCCAGCAGTTTATCTCCGGGGCAGCGGGGATACAATCAGCCCCAGCATTTT. Full variable domain (missing parts from reference TRBV28 and TRBJ1-5): DVKVTQSSRYLVKRTGEKVFLECVQDMDHENMFWYRQDPGLGLRLIYFSYDVKMKEKGDIPEGYSVSREKKERFSLILESASTNQTSMYLCASSLSPGQRGYNQPQHFGDGTRLSIL.

The chain has TRBV29-1 and TRBJ2-1; 9 bases match TRBD2. CDR1 and CDR2 from the germline V gene are SQVTM and ANQGSEA. The junction had 10 bases not matched to a gene; V was cut back by 0 bases and J by 7 bases. CDR3 size: 16 residues. CDR3 sequence: CSVEDRGSGRYNEQFF. DNA for the CDR3: TGCAGCGTTGAAGATCGGGGTAGCGGGAGATATAATGAGCAGTTCTTC.

This clone was observed a handful of times. The chain employs TRBV3-1 (or the pseudogene TRBV3-2) and TRBJ2-2; the match to TRBD2 covers 7 bases. Germline CDR1 and CDR2: LGHDT and YNNKEL (reference sequence). The CDR3 sequence is 14 residues long. J gave up 4 bases and V 4 bases, and 3 bases lay outside the gene matches. This chain's CDR3 is CASSRRESTGELFF. The CDR3 DNA reads as TGTGCCAGCAGCCGGCGGGAGTCCACCGGGGAGCTGTTTTTT.

This clone was observed once. The rearrangement links TRBV7-3 to TRBJ2-1; 14 bases match TRBD2. The junction had 7 bases not matched to a gene; V was cut back by 5 bases and J by 7 bases. Germline V gives CDR1 SGHTA, CDR2 FQGTGA. The CDR3 is 16 residues long. CDR3 region: CASSHHGTSGRNEQFF. CDR3 coding DNA: TGTGCCAGCAGCCACCACGGGACTAGCGGGAGAAATGAGCAGTTCTTC.

In its sample, this clone was seen a few times. The rearrangement links TRBV4-1 to TRBJ1-1; TRBD1 aligns across 8 bases. This CDR3 is built from 16 residues. Germline V lookup: CDR1 MGHRA, CDR2 YSYEKL. V dropped 4 bases and J dropped 4; count of bases not matched to a gene: 11. This CDR3 reads CASSRETGGGGTEAFF. CDR3 bases: TGCGCCAGCAGCCGGGAAACAGGGGGTGGCGGCACTGAAGCTTTCTTT.

The J gene is TRBJ1-2, the V gene TRBV27, with 8 positions matching TRBD1. Germline V gene lookup returns CDR1 MNHEY and CDR2 SMNVEV (reference sequence). The CDR3 sequence is 15 residues long. V lost 5 bases to trimming and J lost 4 bases; unmatched junction nucleotides: 9. The CDR3 spells CASSSVTGVRYGYTF. The CDR3 region has the DNA TGTGCCAGCAGTAGCGTGACAGGGGTTCGCTATGGCTACACCTTC.

This clone has just a few counts. The CDR3: CASSDTGGLETQYF. CDR3 DNA: TGTGCCAGCAGTGACACAGGGGGATTGGAGACCCAGTACTTC. The J gene is TRBJ2-5, the V gene TRBV6-1, with 8 nucleotides matching TRBD1. This CDR3 region has 14 residues. CDR1 and CDR2 (germline): MNHNS, SASEGT. V lost 3 bases to trimming and J lost 5 bases; unmatched junction nucleotides: 5.

The J gene is TRBJ2-1, the V gene TRBV27; 13 positions match TRBD2. CDR3 length: 15 amino acids. Trimming at V came to 5 bases and at J to 10 bases, leaving 8 bases not matched to a gene. Germline CDR1 and CDR2: MNHEY and SMNVEV (reference sequence). Here the CDR3 reads CASSRGLAGSGEQFF. DNA of the CDR3: TGTGCCAGCAGTCGGGGACTAGCGGGATCCGGGGAGCAGTTCTTC.

The V gene is TRBV18, the J gene TRBJ2-7, with a possible D match to TRBD2 (6 bases). Trimming removed 2 bases at V and 3 bases at J, with 14 bases between. Germline V gives CDR1 KGHSH, CDR2 LQKENI. This CDR3 spans 15 amino acids. This chain's CDR3 is CASSPGGGKRYEQYF. In nucleotides, the CDR3 is TGTGCCAGCTCACCAGGCGGCGGGAAACGCTACGAGCAGTACTTC.

This clone was picked up a small number of times. The genes are TRBV19 and TRBJ1-5, with D perhaps matching TRBD1 (6 bases). This CDR3 region has 14 residues. Trimming left V 3 bases short and J 7 bases short, with 13 bases between. Germline V gene lookup returns CDR1 LNHDA and CDR2 SQIVND (reference sequence). As DNA, the CDR3 is TGTGCCAGTAGTATGTGGGGGCACAAACAGCCCCAGCATTTT. Amino acids: CASSMWGHKQPQHF.

The J gene is TRBJ2-3, the V gene TRBV29-1; TRBD2 agrees at 8 bases. Germline V gene sequence: CDR1 SQVTM, CDR2 ANQGSEA. The CDR3 is 17 residues long. V dropped 3 bases and J dropped 0; count of bases not matched to a gene: 11. CDR3 sequence: CSVEPTRASGSTDTQYF. Here the CDR3 DNA reads TGCAGCGTTGAGCCGACTAGGGCTAGCGGGAGCACAGATACGCAGTATTTT.

The chain carries TRBV5-5 and TRBJ2-3, with 9 bases aligning to TRBD2. The V gene's germline CDR1 is SGHKS and CDR2 YYEKEE (reference sequence). With V trimmed by 4 bases and J by 0 bases, 15 bases remained unmatched. This CDR3 spans 19 amino acids. CDR3 in amino acids: CASSPRGGRLVRSTDTQYF. DNA of the CDR3: TGTGCCAGCAGCCCGCGGGGGGGGAGACTAGTCCGAAGCACAGATACGCAGTATTTT.

This chain connects TRBV19 to TRBJ1-2; TRBD1 aligns across 8 bases. CDR1 and CDR2 from the germline V gene are LNHDA and SQIVND (reference sequence). The V segment lost 9 bases and the J segment 8 bases; nucleotides outside the gene matches: 11. CDR3 length: 13 residues. The CDR3 loop is CASRGQGGGGYTF. The CDR3, as DNA: TGTGCCAGCCGTGGACAGGGTGGAGGCGGCTACACCTTC.

The rearrangement links TRBV5-4 to TRBJ2-7; 7 positions match TRBD2. Trimming took 5 bases from V and 2 from J; bases not matched to a gene: 4. This CDR3 comprises 13 residues. CDR1 and CDR2 from the germline V gene are SGHNT and YYREEE (reference sequence). The CDR3 DNA follows: TGTGCCAGCAGTCTAGCGGCAACCTACGAGCAGTACTTC. Its protein product is CASSLAATYEQYF.

V usage is TRBV24-1 and J usage is TRBJ2-5, with a possible D match to TRBD1 (8 bases). This CDR3 comprises 18 residues. V was trimmed by 4 bases and J by 4 bases, leaving 24 bases between them. CDR1 is KGHDR, CDR2 SFDVKD, per germline. The CDR3 here is CATSDPVTGAWGGETQYF. DNA for the CDR3: TGTGCCACCAGTGACCCGGTGACAGGGGCGTGGGGGGGAGAGACCCAGTACTTC.

The gene calls are TRBV29-1 and TRBJ2-3; 12 positions match TRBD2. CDR1 SQVTM and CDR2 ANQGSEA come from the germline V gene. CDR3 size: 17 residues. The V segment lost 7 bases and the J segment 3 bases; nucleotides outside the gene matches: 14. The CDR3 spells CSARLDSTSGSTDTQYF. The CDR3 DNA follows: TGCAGCGCCAGACTGGACTCGACTAGCGGGAGTACAGATACGCAGTATTTT.

V gene TRBV7-3 combines with J gene TRBJ1-1, with TRBD1 matching 7 bases. The CDR3 extends over 14 amino acids. J was trimmed by 3 bases and V by 4 bases; bases with no gene match: 5. Germline V CDR1 and CDR2: SGHTA, FQGTGA. Here the CDR3 DNA reads TGTGCCAGCAGCTATCAGGGGGAGGACACTGAAGCTTTCTTT. Protein: CASSYQGEDTEAFF. The full variable domain, in which reference TRBV7-3 and TRBJ1-1 provide the parts outside the CDR3, is GAGVSQTPSNKVTEKGKYVELRCDPISGHTALYWYRQSLGQGPEFLIYFQGTGAADDSGLPNDRFFAVRPEGSVSTLKIQRTERGDSAVYLCASSYQGEDTEAFFGQGTRLTVV.

This CDR3 reads CASSYGTGGTETQYF. In DNA form, the CDR3 reads TGTGCCAGCAGCTACGGGACAGGGGGTACGGAGACCCAGTACTTC. The chain links TRBV9 to TRBJ2-5; TRBD1 matches 11 bases. This CDR3 has 15 amino acids. Germline V CDR1 and CDR2: SGDLS, YYNGEE. J was trimmed by 5 bases and V by 4 bases; bases with no gene match: 7.